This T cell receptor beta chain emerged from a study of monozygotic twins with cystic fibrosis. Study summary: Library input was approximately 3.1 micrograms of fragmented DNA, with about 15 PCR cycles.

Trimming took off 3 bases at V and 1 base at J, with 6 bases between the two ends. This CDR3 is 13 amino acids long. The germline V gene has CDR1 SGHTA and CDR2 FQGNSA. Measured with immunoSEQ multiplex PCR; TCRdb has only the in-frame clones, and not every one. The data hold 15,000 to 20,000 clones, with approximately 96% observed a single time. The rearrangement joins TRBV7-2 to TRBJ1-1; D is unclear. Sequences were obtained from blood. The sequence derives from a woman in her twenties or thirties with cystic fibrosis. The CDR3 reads CASSFSPNTEAFF. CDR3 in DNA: TGTGCCAGCAGCTTTTCCCCGAACACTGAAGCTTTCTTT.